This T cell receptor beta chain emerged from a study of PD-1 blockade in mismatch repair-deficient tumors. Study-level background: Enrolled about 2013-2016, patients had progressing, pretreated mismatch repair-deficient cancers of approximately 13 types.

For this clone: Its antigen is currently unknown. This CDR3 is also generated by other DNA sequences in the sample.

Every patient had mismatch repair deficiency by PCR or immunohistochemistry. This CDR3 has 14 residues. CDR1 is SGHRS, CDR2 YFSETQ, per germline. The J segment lost 5 bases and the V segment lost 4 bases, leaving 6 bases of the junction unmatched. TCRdb keeps only in-frame clones here, not all; method: immunoSEQ multiplex PCR. The sample has about 60,000 clones, about 91% seen once. Findings and caveats of the study: Tumor-resident clones, often absent from pretreatment blood, expanded after pembrolizumab and then contracted.

This chain connects TRBV5-1 to TRBJ2-5, with TRBD1 identical over 9 bases. Here the sequenced sample was peripheral blood, taken 52 weeks after starting pembrolizumab. The receptor's source is an adult with mismatch repair-deficient cancer. The CDR3 is CASSPGTGRETQYF. CDR3 bases: TGCGCCAGCAGCCCCGGGACAGGGAGGGAGACCCAGTACTTC.